The TCR beta chain described here comes from a study of blood T cell repertoires in COVID-19. Germline values: CDR1 LNHDA, CDR2 SQIVND (reference sequence). The germline V and J ends were trimmed by 3 bases and 3 bases, with 5 bases remaining between them. The CDR3 sequence is 13 residues long. Original processing methods: Amplification with reference gene primers provided the estimates of nucleated cell counts. Only in-frame clones appear in the TCRdb table, and some are missing; sequencing was by immunoSEQ multiplex PCR. The V and J calls and the clone size are those of that table, but D and trimming were determined from the DNA. Found here are some 200,000 clones, around four fifths of them singletons; the top ten hold 6.9%. This clone was seen a single time.

The sequence derives from a human donor with acute or convalescent COVID-19. The donor label of this sample is uncertain. Sequencing used peripheral blood. The rearrangement uses TRBV19 and TRBJ1-4; no clear D gene. DNA for the CDR3: TGTGCCAGTAGTATCTCCGCTAATGAAAAACTGTTTTTT. Translating it yields CASSISANEKLFF.